The 23 T cell receptor beta chains below were found in one sample sequenced in a study of CD8+ T cells in alopecia areata. Isolated RNA was reverse transcribed into cDNA used as the sequencing template. Clones were sequenced by immunoSEQ multiplex PCR, and TCRdb holds only the in-frame ones, with some missing. Of 130,000 to 150,000 clones in the sample, roughly 82% are singletons; the top ten hold roughly 25%. Treatment specified: oral pan-JAK inhibitor, 5-10 mg twice daily. Sequencing used CD8+ T cells sorted from blood, obtained at week 4, from a patient treated with tofacitinib. Source of these receptors: a human donor with alopecia areata.

The V gene is TRBV7-8, the J gene TRBJ2-3; 7 nucleotides align to TRBD2. CDR1 and CDR2 (germline): SGHVS, FQNEAQ. The CDR3 spans 17 residues. V was clipped by 2 bases and J by 2 bases; unmatched bases: 10. CDR3 nucleotide sequence: TGTGCCAGCAGCTTAAAGAGACTAGCCGGAATCACAGATACGCAGTATTTT. Encoded protein: CASSLKRLAGITDTQYF.

This clone appeared a few times. The rearrangement links TRBV29-1 to TRBJ2-1; 9 nucleotides align to TRBD2. Germline V gives CDR1 SQVTM, CDR2 ANQGSEA. The CDR3 is 15 amino acids. V dropped 7 bases and J dropped 8; count of bases not matched to a gene: 15. CDR3 DNA: TGCAGCGCCGACCTTCGGCGGGGGGGCGGGGATGAGCAGTTCTTC. It is translated as CSADLRRGGGDEQFF.

This chain joins TRBV10-2 and TRBJ2-1; 9 nucleotides align to TRBD1. V trimming: 10 bases; J trimming: 9 bases; junction bases outside the gene matches: 22. This CDR3 has 17 residues. Germline V gene sequence: CDR1 WSHSY, CDR2 SAAADI. The CDR3 spells CATRFKDRGLRGLEQFF. As DNA, the CDR3 is TGCGCCACCCGATTCAAGGACAGGGGCCTGCGGGGTCTTGAGCAGTTCTTC.

The rearrangement links TRBV19 to TRBJ2-2; D gene uncertain. V dropped 5 bases and J dropped 0 bases, with 16 bases sitting between them. Looked up from germline, CDR1 is LNHDA and CDR2 is SQIVND (reference sequence). The CDR3 length is 17 residues. This chain's CDR3 is CASSPALFETNTGELFF. DNA of the CDR3: TGTGCCAGTAGTCCGGCGTTATTCGAAACGAACACCGGGGAGCTGTTTTTT.

This chain connects TRBV29-1 to TRBJ2-7; D gene unclear. Germline CDR1 and CDR2: SQVTM and ANQGSEA. CDR3 size: 13 residues. V shed 0 bases and J shed 2 bases, with 8 bases lying between them. CDR3 loop: CSVEDRRTYEQYF. CDR3 bases: TGCAGCGTTGAAGACAGGAGAACCTACGAGCAGTACTTC.

The CDR3 region is CASSWGHHYEQYF. CDR3 in DNA: TGTGCCAGCAGCTGGGGACATCACTACGAGCAGTACTTC. J is TRBJ2-7 and V is TRBV7-3; possibly TRBD1 for D (6 bases). Germline V gene data show CDR1 as SGHTA and CDR2 as FQGTGA. V lost 4 bases to trimming and J lost 3 bases, with 10 bases between them. The CDR3 runs 13 residues.

The chain carries TRBV5-1 and TRBJ2-5, with D perhaps matching TRBD2 (6 bases). The J call may be mistaken, given a closer DNA end match to TRBJ2-7. Germline values: CDR1 SGHRS, CDR2 YFSETQ. This CDR3 has 14 residues. The CDR3 DNA reads TGCGCCAGCACCTCTGGGACTGCAACCTACGAGCAGTACTTC. Translation: CASTSGTATYEQYF.

V and J are TRBV19 and TRBJ1-5; the D is unclear. Looked up from germline, CDR1 is LNHDA and CDR2 is SQIVND (reference sequence). This CDR3 comprises 13 residues. Between the trimmed V and J ends, which lost 8 bases and 2 bases, there was a span of 10 bases. CDR3 nucleotide sequence: TGTGCCAGTGGCCCCCGGGGCAATCAGCCCCAGCATTTT. Its translation is CASGPRGNQPQHF.

V is TRBV4-1 and J is TRBJ2-1; 7 nucleotides line up with TRBD1. CDR3 size: 13 residues. V shed 0 bases, J shed 8 bases, and the junction held 1 base outside the gene matches. CDR1 is MGHRA and CDR2 is YSYEKL in the germline V gene. The CDR3 here is CASSQEGGYEQFF. CDR3 DNA sequence: TGCGCCAGCAGCCAAGAAGGGGGCTATGAGCAGTTCTTC.

This clone was counted only a few times. The chain is built from TRBV7-9 and TRBJ2-3; D call uncertain. CDR1 is SEHNR and CDR2 is FQNEAQ in the germline V gene (reference sequence). Trimming removed 5 bases at V and 3 bases at J, with 9 bases between. CDR3 size: 13 residues. Here the CDR3 reads CASSQSYTDTQYF. DNA for the CDR3: TGTGCCAGCAGCCAATCATATACAGATACGCAGTATTTT.

V gene TRBV29-1 combines with J gene TRBJ2-7, with D perhaps TRBD1 or TRBD2 (6 bases each). This CDR3 is built from 13 residues. Germline CDR1 SQVTM, CDR2 ANQGSEA. V was pared by 4 bases and J by 2 bases, with 12 bases between. The DNA for the CDR3 is TGCAGCGTTGTCCCGGGGGCCGCCTACGAGCAGTACTTC. This gives the protein CSVVPGAAYEQYF.

V and J are TRBV7-9 and TRBJ1-1; D perhaps matches TRBD1 (6 bases). From germline, CDR1 is SEHNR and CDR2 FQNEAQ (reference sequence). V shed 4 bases and J shed 3 bases, with 12 bases lying between them. This CDR3 is built from 14 residues. CDR3 nucleotides: TGTGCCAGCAGCTCCTGGGACAAGGACACTGAAGCTTTCTTT. It encodes CASSSWDKDTEAFF.

The rearrangement links TRBV10-2 to TRBJ2-3; 11 nucleotides agree with TRBD2. Unmatched junction bases numbered 2, after V lost 6 bases and J lost 0 bases. This CDR3 is 15 amino acids long. CDR1 is WSHSY, CDR2 SAAADI, per germline. The CDR3 loop reads CASSPSGGSTDTQYF. The CDR3 nucleotides are TGCGCCAGCAGCCCTAGCGGGGGGAGCACAGATACGCAGTATTTT.

The V gene is TRBV7-2, the J gene TRBJ2-7, with 8 positions matching TRBD2. CDR1 and CDR2 from the germline V gene are SGHTA and FQGNSA. Trimming removed 5 bases from V and 2 bases from J; junction bases left unmatched: 8. CDR3 length: 15 amino acids. The CDR3: CASSPMTSVAYEQYF. The CDR3 bases are TGTGCCAGCAGCCCGATGACTAGCGTAGCCTACGAGCAGTACTTC.

This clone was detected once. This sequence joins TRBV7-3 and TRBJ2-1, with no clear D. The V end was cut by 4 bases, the J end by 4 bases, with 14 bases between. This CDR3 contains 15 residues. Germline V gene data show CDR1 as SGHTA and CDR2 as FQGTGA. The CDR3 protein is CASSSDGSLYNEQFF. CDR3 bases: TGTGCCAGCAGCTCGGATGGGTCATTATACAATGAGCAGTTCTTC.

This clone was found once. This sequence joins TRBV29-1 and TRBJ2-3; tentative D call: TRBD1 (8 bases). With 4 bases removed from V and 6 bases from J, the gap between germline ends came to 14 bases. The germline CDR1 and CDR2 sequences are SQVTM and ANQGSEA. The CDR3 spans 13 residues. CDR3 sequence: CSVVTGGGDTQYF. The CDR3 DNA reads as TGCAGCGTTGTCACAGGGGGAGGGGATACGCAGTATTTT.

The rearrangement uses TRBV7-9 and TRBJ2-6; D gene uncertain. The germline V gene has CDR1 SEHNR and CDR2 FQNEAQ (reference sequence). The CDR3 runs 16 residues. V was shortened by 5 bases and J by 0 bases, with 11 bases between the two germline ends. CDR3 DNA sequence: TGTGCCAGCAGCACCCGGGCCTTCTCTGGGGCCAACGTCCTGACTTTC. It translates to CASSTRAFSGANVLTF.

The chain uses TRBV10-3 and TRBJ2-1; no reliable D call. V was shortened by 8 bases and J by 12 bases, with 14 bases between the two germline ends. CDR1 is ENHRY and CDR2 is SYGVKD in the germline V gene. The CDR3 sequence is 11 residues long. The CDR3 here is CAIGDRGGQFF. DNA for the CDR3: TGTGCCATCGGCGATCGAGGCGGGCAGTTCTTC.

V gene TRBV27 combines with J gene TRBJ2-1; 9 bases line up with TRBD1. The CDR3 contains 14 residues. Trimming took 6 bases from V and 6 from J; bases not matched to a gene: 6. Per germline, CDR1 MNHEY and CDR2 SMNVEV (reference sequence). The CDR3 here is CASRTGGSGNEQFF. In DNA form, the CDR3 reads TGTGCCAGCAGGACAGGGGGTAGTGGCAATGAGCAGTTCTTC.

This clone was detected once. This chain uses TRBV27 with TRBJ1-2; 12 bases fit TRBD1. The trim removed 5 bases at V and 4 bases at J, leaving 11 bases unmatched. Germline CDR1 reads MNHEY; CDR2 reads SMNVEV (reference sequence). The CDR3 sequence is 17 residues long. CDR3 in amino acids: CASSRSGQGASVYGYTF. The CDR3 DNA reads TGTGCCAGCAGTCGATCGGGACAGGGGGCGTCGGTCTATGGCTACACCTTC.

The chain carries TRBV7-9 and TRBJ2-7; a possible D gene is TRBD1 (6 bases). The V gene's germline CDR1 is SEHNR and CDR2 FQNEAQ (reference sequence). This CDR3 comprises 12 residues. Trimming removed 4 bases from V and 7 bases from J, with 11 bases in between. The CDR3 protein is CASSSTGGEQYF. CDR3 coding DNA: TGTGCCAGCAGCTCGACAGGCGGGGAGCAGTACTTC.

The chain couples TRBV2 to TRBJ1-1, with D maybe TRBD1 (6 bases). The CDR3 spans 14 residues. The V gene's germline CDR1 is SNHLY and CDR2 FYNNEI. The V gene lost 2 bases and the J gene lost 3 bases, with 10 bases spanning the gap. The DNA of the CDR3 is TGTGCCAGCAGTGAACAGGGGCACTACACTGAAGCTTTCTTT. Protein product: CASSEQGHYTEAFF.

This chain joins TRBV27 and TRBJ2-1; TRBD2 matches 8 bases. CDR3 size: 14 residues. Germline loops: CDR1 MNHEY, CDR2 SMNVEV (reference sequence). After removal of 5 bases from V and 7 bases from J, the junction contained 7 bases not matched to a gene. CDR3: CASSPHRGGNEQFF. For the CDR3, the DNA is TGTGCCAGCAGTCCCCACCGGGGGGGGAATGAGCAGTTCTTC.